The clone carrying this TCR beta chain has at least ten counts. The antigen remains unidentified. This sample is part of a study of T-cell reconstitution after alpha-beta-depleted transplantation in children. Points from the study as a whole: By one year post-transplant, T-cell counts and diversity largely arose from T cells that were newly produced. Roughly two months post-transplant, alpha-beta T cells reportedly originated from several hundred graft clones that had expanded.

Researchers prepared the TCRbeta library using unique molecular identifiers, the study reports. One entry per CDR3 protein, called by TCRdb with MiXCR from the PCR reads. The sample includes approximately 170,000 distinct CDR3 sequences, around 10% of them seen just once. This specimen consisted of PBMCs, obtained before TCRalphabeta/CD19-depleted stem cell transplant. This receptor was taken from a boy aged 2 to 9 with acute myeloid leukemia, due to receive a stem cell transplant.

In DNA form, the CDR3 reads TGCGCCAGCAGCTTGGCGGCAAAAGGGGGCTACACCTTC. Protein product: CASSLAAKGGYTF. The chain couples TRBV5-1 to TRBJ1-2, with D hard to call. V was clipped by 0 bases and J by 8 bases, with 11 bases between them. Germline V gene sequence: CDR1 SGHRS, CDR2 YFSETQ. The CDR3 is 13 amino acids.